This is a list of T cell receptor beta chains from one sample in a study of blood T cell repertoires in COVID-19. The repertoire was sequenced with immunoSEQ multiplex PCR; TCRdb's copy has only in-frame clones and lacks some. The sample has about 99,000 clones; roughly nine tenths are singletons. Sequences were obtained from peripheral blood. The receptors come from a human donor in a cohort sampled during active COVID-19. Each CDR3 is given with its conserved first and last residue. D genes are given only for firm matches. Clone size is not always given. Where it is, it says once, few, many or a class for expanded clones.

j_call cdr3_length d_call v_call clone_size cdr3_nt cdr3_aa
TRBJ1-1 14 - TRBV14 once TGTGCCAGCAGCCCTCTTTCTCGGGTTGGTGAAGCTTTCTTT CASSPLSRVGEAFF
TRBJ2-3 17 TRBD2 TRBV28 few TGTGCCAGCAGGCAGCGGGAGGGCCGCTCGGACACAGATACGCAGTATTTT CASRQREGRSDTDTQYF
TRBJ1-5 14 TRBD1 TRBV10-3 few TGTGCCATCAAAGAGGCAGGGGGGAATCAGCCCCAGCATTTT CAIKEAGGNQPQHF
TRBJ1-4 15 - TRBV7-9 - TGTGCCAGCAGTTCGACAGGAGCGAAAAATGAAAAACTGTTTTTT CASSSTGAKNEKLFF
TRBJ1-5 15 TRBD1 TRBV2 - TGTGCCAGCAGTGAAGAAGGACAGGGGAATCAGCCCCAGCATTTT CASSEEGQGNQPQHF
TRBJ2-2 14 - TRBV7-3 - TGTGCCAGCAGCGCAAATCAGGACACCGGGGAGCTGTTTTTT CASSANQDTGELFF
TRBJ2-3 12 TRBD1 TRBV10-3 - TGTGCCATCAGTGAGTCCACAGGGGCGCAGTATTTT CAISESTGAQYF
TRBJ2-3 13 - TRBV7-8 - TGTGCCAGCACTAGGTACTTCACAGATACGCAGTATTTT CASTRYFTDTQYF
TRBJ1-4 15 - TRBV25-1 - TGTGCCAGCAGTGAAAAGTTCGAGGTGGTGGAAAAACTGTTTTTT CASSEKFEVVEKLFF
TRBJ1-1 14 TRBD1 TRBV5-4 - TGTGCCAGCAGCTCGGACAGGGTAGGCACTGAAGCTTTCTTT CASSSDRVGTEAFF
TRBJ1-3 14 - TRBV5-8 - TGTGCCAGCAGGCCACGGTTCTCTGGAAACACCATATATTTT CASRPRFSGNTIYF
TRBJ2-1 15 - TRBV28 - TGTGCCAGCAGCCTTCCGGGTAGCTCCTACAATGAGCAGTTCTTC CASSLPGSSYNEQFF
TRBJ2-1 15 TRBD2 TRBV2 - TGTGCCAGCAGTGCCGGGACTAGCGGTAACAATGAGCAGTTCTTC CASSAGTSGNNEQFF
TRBJ1-1 17 TRBD1 TRBV28 few TGTGCCAGCGGAATGCGGACAGGGGGCATTTTGAACACTGAAGCTTTCTTT CASGMRTGGILNTEAFF
TRBJ1-6 15 - TRBV30 - TGTGCCTGGAGCCTAAGGGGTCGTCCTAATTCACCCCTCCACTTT CAWSLRGRPNSPLHF
TRBJ2-1 18 - TRBV4-2 - TGTGCCAGCAGCCAAGATAGGTCGCGGTCTAGCTCCTACAATGAGCAGTTCTTC CASSQDRSRSSSYNEQFF
TRBJ2-3 15 TRBD2 TRBV19 - TGTGCCAGTTCTACGACTAGCGGTAGCACAGATACGCAGTATTTT CASSTTSGSTDTQYF
TRBJ2-7 13 - TRBV19 - TGTGCCAGTAGTATAGGACTGGCCTACGAGCAGTACTTC CASSIGLAYEQYF
TRBJ1-1 12 - TRBV30 - TGTGCCTGGACGGTTTTAGCTGCGGGCGCTTTCTTT CAWTVLAAGAFF
TRBJ2-5 12 TRBD1 TRBV5-1 - TGCGCCAGCGGGACAGACCAAGAGACCCAGTACTTC CASGTDQETQYF
TRBJ1-5 15 TRBD1 TRBV27 once TGTGCCAGCAGTTTAGAGGGGGCAAGCAATCAGCCCCAGCATTTT CASSLEGASNQPQHF
TRBJ2-5 15 - TRBV4-2 - TGTGCCAGCAGCCAATGGAGGGGGCCTCAAGAGACCCAGTACTTC CASSQWRGPQETQYF
TRBJ2-3 15 - TRBV5-1 - TGCGCCAGCAGCTTGGCCGGTCCGAGCACAGATACGCAGTATTTT CASSLAGPSTDTQYF
TRBJ1-5 18 - TRBV6-2/TRBV6-3 once TGTGCCAGCAGTTCTGCGTACGGGGGGGGCAGGGGCAATCAGCCCCAGCATTTT CASSSAYGGGRGNQPQHF
TRBJ1-4 17 TRBD1 TRBV4-1 - TGCGCCAGCAGCCGGAAGGGACAGGAAGCAACTAATGAAAAACTGTTTTTT CASSRKGQEATNEKLFF
TRBJ2-5 12 - TRBV19 - TGTGCCAGTAGTGGAGGGTGGGAGACCCAGTACTTC CASSGGWETQYF
TRBJ2-4 19 TRBD2 TRBV9 - TGTGCCAGCAGCGTAGGATACCAGCGGGGGGCACTAGCCAAAAACATTCAGTACTTC CASSVGYQRGALAKNIQYF
TRBJ2-7 17 - TRBV7-9 - TGTGCCAGCAGCCCCGGGTATGGACAGACGAAACCCTACGAGCAGTACTTC CASSPGYGQTKPYEQYF
TRBJ1-5 14 TRBD1 TRBV28 - TGTGCCAGCAGTTTTCGGACAGGGAGGCAGCCCCAGCATTTT CASSFRTGRQPQHF
TRBJ2-6 17 TRBD1 TRBV3-1/TRBV3-2 - TGTGCCAGCAGCCCCAGGACAGGGGGCTCTGGGGCCAACGTCCTGACTTTC CASSPRTGGSGANVLTF
TRBJ1-5 14 TRBD1 TRBV7-2 - TGTGCCAGCACCTCAAGGACAGGGGATCAGCCCCAGCATTTT CASTSRTGDQPQHF
TRBJ2-2 16 - TRBV6-2/TRBV6-3 - TGTGCCAGCAGTTATAATCAGGAAAGATACACCGGGGAGCTGTTTTTT CASSYNQERYTGELFF